Each of the 17 T cell receptor beta chains below was sequenced from the same sample in a study of cytomegalovirus exposure and HLA in healthy donors (dated by TCRdb to 2016 to 2017). Preparation of the library involved the immunoSEQ multiplex PCR assay. For the multiplex PCR, a mixture combining 60 forward primers for TCR Vbeta segments and 13 reverse primers for TCR Jbeta segments was used. TCRdb took this table from immuneACCESS and kept in-frame rearrangements with V and J called. Such tables lack part of the clones; where checked against another copy, unresolved V genes explain under half of the gap, and the rest is unexplained. The table for this sample lists 200,000 to 250,000 clones; roughly 89% of them were counted only once. Clones ranked in the top ten supply about 1% of the sample. Sequenced material: PBMCs. These receptors came from a woman aged 18-29 years in good health and CMV-seronegative.

On this clone itself: An end of the junction differs from the germline gene, which may be a read error. In DNA, the CDR3 is TGTGCCAGCAGCTTAATTTTGGGCGCGACAGGGGAAATGAGCATGGTCTTC. It encodes CASSLILGATGEMSMVF. The rearrangement uses TRBV7-9 and TRBJ2-1; the match to TRBD1 covers 8 bases. The CDR3 covers 17 residues. CDR1 and CDR2 from the germline V gene are SEHNR and FQNEAQ (reference sequence).

The chain links TRBV29-1 to TRBJ1-2, with 7 nucleotides matching TRBD1. With 6 bases clipped from V and 7 bases from J, the junction kept 8 bases outside the gene matches. CDR3 size: 12 residues. Germline CDR1 and CDR2: SQVTM and ANQGSEA. The DNA for the CDR3 is TGCAGCGTAGCGACAGGGCAGGGTGGCTACACCTTC. This gives the protein CSVATGQGGYTF.

This chain joins TRBV9 and TRBJ2-5; 10 bases agree with TRBD2. Germline assignment: CDR1 SGDLS and CDR2 YYNGEE. The CDR3 covers 19 residues. V gave up 0 bases and J gave up 1 base; unmatched junction bases: 12. In nucleotides, the CDR3 is TGTGCCAGCAGCGTAGTAGGACTAGCGGTCCCTCGGGCCCAAGAGACCCAGTACTTC. Translating gives CASSVVGLAVPRAQETQYF. Using reference TRBV9 and TRBJ2-5 for the parts outside the CDR3, the full variable domain is DSGVTQTPKHLITATGQRVTLRCSPRSGDLSVYWYQQSLDQGLQFLIQYYNGEERAKGNILERFSAQQFPDLHSELNLSSLELGDSALYFCASSVVGLAVPRAQETQYFGPGTRLLVL.

The chain employs TRBV5-1 and TRBJ2-4; the match to TRBD1 covers 8 bases. The CDR3 runs to 16 residues. Trimming cost V 1 base and J 6 bases; bases outside gene matches: 9. Germline V lookup: CDR1 SGHRS, CDR2 YFSETQ. CDR3 sequence (DNA): TGCGCCAGCAGCTTGACGCTCCGACAGGGGACAAACATTCAGTACTTC. This encodes CASSLTLRQGTNIQYF. Full variable domain (outside the CDR3, taken from reference TRBV5-1 and TRBJ2-4): KAGVTQTPRYLIKTRGQQVTLSCSPISGHRSVSWYQQTPGQGLQFLFEYFSETQRNKGNFPGRFSGRQFSNSRSEMNVSTLELGDSALYLCASSLTLRQGTNIQYFGAGTRLSVL.

V and J are TRBV6-5 and TRBJ2-7; 7 bases match TRBD2. The germline gives CDR1 MNHEY, CDR2 SVGAGI. The CDR3 totals 14 residues. V was pared by 5 bases and J by 2 bases, with 6 bases of the junction left unmatched. As DNA, the CDR3 is TGTGCCAGCAGTAAGAGCGGGAATCCCTACGAGCAGTACTTC. It specifies CASSKSGNPYEQYF.

The V call is TRBV5-1, the J call TRBJ1-6; 9 nucleotides align to TRBD1. The V gene end was trimmed by 6 bases and the J gene end by 10 bases; junction bases not matched to a gene: 8. The CDR3 spans 14 residues. The germline V gene has CDR1 SGHRS and CDR2 YFSETQ. The CDR3 DNA reads TGCGCCAGCACCCCGGGACAGGGTGAGTCACCCCTCCACTTT. This sequence encodes CASTPGQGESPLHF.

The chain links TRBV5-1 to TRBJ1-3; D unresolved. The length of the CDR3 is 15 residues. Deletions cut 4 bases from V and 0 bases from J, with 11 bases between. The germline CDR1 and CDR2 sequences are SGHRS and YFSETQ. CDR3 protein: CASSPYTGSGNTIYF. For the CDR3, the DNA is TGCGCCAGCAGCCCATATACGGGCTCTGGAAACACCATATATTTT.

The chain has TRBV5-4 and TRBJ2-3; 14 nucleotides align to TRBD2. Germline V gene data show CDR1 as SGHNT and CDR2 as YYREEE (reference sequence). The V and J ends lost 4 bases and 4 bases, in that order; junction bases with no gene match: 8. CDR3 length equals 17 residues. The CDR3 DNA sequence: TGTGCCAGCAGCCGGATGACTAGCGGGGGGGCGTCAGATACGCAGTATTTT. It is translated as CASSRMTSGGASDTQYF.

The V call is TRBV5-1, the J call TRBJ2-7, with 7 bases aligning to TRBD1. Germline CDR1 SGHRS, CDR2 YFSETQ. J gave up 7 bases and V 1 base, and 11 bases lay outside the gene matches. This CDR3 region has 15 residues. The CDR3 region has the DNA TGCGCCAGCAGCTTGACCACAGGGGTATCGGAGGAGCAGTACTTC. This gives the protein CASSLTTGVSEEQYF.

The chain has TRBV29-1 and TRBJ2-7; weak D call: TRBD1 (7 bases). From germline, CDR1 is SQVTM and CDR2 ANQGSEA. This CDR3 region has 14 residues. V was trimmed by 0 bases and J by 0 bases, leaving 9 bases between them. In nucleotides, the CDR3 is TGCAGCGTTGAAGACAGGGGGGCCTCCTACGAGCAGTACTTC. Protein sequence: CSVEDRGASYEQYF.

This chain connects TRBV29-1 to TRBJ2-2; D gene uncertain. The CDR3 loop spans 13 amino acids. Per the germline V gene, CDR1 is SQVTM and CDR2 is ANQGSEA. The germline V and J ends were trimmed by 5 bases and 7 bases, with 14 bases remaining between them. The CDR3 spells CSVQVGRIGELFF. CDR3 nucleotide sequence: TGCAGCGTTCAAGTGGGCAGAATCGGGGAGCTGTTTTTT.

The rearrangement links TRBV25-1 to TRBJ1-2; D is unclear. Between the trimmed V and J ends, which lost 6 bases and 0 bases, there was a span of 8 bases. The CDR3 totals 13 residues. CDR1 and CDR2 from the germline V gene are MGHDK and SYGVNS. CDR3 coding DNA: TGTGCCAGCAGCCGCGGTCCTAACTATGGCTACACCTTC. Protein product: CASSRGPNYGYTF.

The chain has TRBV10-3 and TRBJ2-3; unclear D gene. V was trimmed by 6 bases and J by 4 bases, leaving 14 bases between them. This CDR3 comprises 14 residues. The germline gives CDR1 ENHRY, CDR2 SYGVKD. Here the CDR3 reads CAIRSDSGPDTQYF. As DNA, the CDR3 is TGTGCCATCAGGAGTGACTCTGGTCCAGATACGCAGTATTTT.

This clone appeared once. This chain uses TRBV7-3 with TRBJ2-7, with 11 bases that match TRBD2. The junction had 5 bases not matched to a gene; V was cut back by 1 base and J by 6 bases. The germline CDR1 and CDR2 sequences are SGHTA and FQGTGA. The CDR3 consists of 15 residues. CDR3 sequence (DNA): TGTGCCAGCAGCTTAAATAGCGGGAGGGCCTCCGAGCAGTACTTC. This gives the protein CASSLNSGRASEQYF.

This clone was seen once. The chain is built from TRBV7-9 and TRBJ1-1, with D possibly being TRBD1 (5 bases). Trimming removed 4 bases at V and 1 base at J, with 13 bases between. The germline gives CDR1 SEHNR, CDR2 FQNEAQ (reference sequence). The CDR3 runs 15 residues. Here the CDR3 reads CASSSEGRRNTEAFF. The CDR3 DNA reads as TGTGCCAGCAGCTCGGAGGGGCGCAGGAACACTGAAGCTTTCTTT.

The chain carries TRBV2 and TRBJ2-7; maybe TRBD1 (5 bases). V was trimmed by 5 bases and J by 5 bases, leaving 16 bases between them. Germline V gene lookup returns CDR1 SNHLY and CDR2 FYNNEI. The CDR3 sequence is 14 residues long. For the CDR3, the DNA is TGTGCCAGCAGTCTGGGCAGGGCGGTCCACGAGCAGTACTTC. Translation: CASSLGRAVHEQYF.

The J gene is TRBJ2-4, the V gene TRBV19; the D is unclear. This CDR3 has 12 residues. Germline V gene lookup returns CDR1 LNHDA and CDR2 SQIVND (reference sequence). V was trimmed by 0 bases and J by 7 bases, leaving 4 bases between them. Written as DNA, the CDR3 is TGTGCCAGTAGTATAGACAGGAACATTCAGTACTTC. Translation: CASSIDRNIQYF.